This T cell receptor beta chain was sequenced for a study of memory CD4+ T cells and cytomegalovirus serostatus. Worth noting for this clone: Antigen specificity is unknown.

Original processing methods: Out-of-frame sequences were removed, leaving a few million distinct TCRbeta sequences. Clones were read by immunoSEQ multiplex PCR, and TCRdb kept only the in-frame ones, dropping some. V and J calls plus clone size are reproduced from that table; the DNA served to infer D and trimming. The sample includes 70,000 to 95,000 clones, more than 70% of them seen just once. Single viable CD3+CD4+CD8-CD45RO+ cells were sorted as the memory CD4+ T cells. Study outcomes and limitations: CD4+ memory repertoires contained 67 of 164 reported CMV TCRbeta sequences. The CMV-associated TCR signature appears largely within the CD4+ memory repertoire.

Sequenced input: memory CD4+ T cells from blood. The receptor comes from an adult in good health and CMV-seronegative.

CDR3 sequence: CASSQTPVGGTKNIQYF. For the CDR3, the DNA is TGCGCCAGCAGCCAGACCCCGGTAGGGGGGACCAAAAACATTCAGTACTTC. This chain joins TRBV4-1 and TRBJ2-4; D may match TRBD1 or TRBD2 (6 bases each). This CDR3 is built from 17 residues. Germline assignment: CDR1 MGHRA and CDR2 YSYEKL. Trimming stripped 3 bases from V and 2 bases from J, with 17 bases between.